One and the same sample provided the 2 T cell receptor beta chains below, sequenced in a study of T cells in narcolepsy. TCRdb's table, derived via immunoSEQ multiplex PCR, lists solely in-frame clones and lacks some. Of tens of thousands of clones detected, roughly four fifths appear once; the ten largest clones hold 0.71%. The sample was CD45RA- memory CD4+ T cells from PBMCs. The receptors were gathered from a human donor with narcolepsy.

The gene calls are TRBV6-1 and TRBJ1-1; D call uncertain. V lost 7 bases to trimming and J lost 3 bases, with 12 bases between them. CDR3 length equals 13 residues. Germline values: CDR1 MNHNS, CDR2 SASEGT. The CDR3 coding sequence is TGTGCCAGCACCAACGGTCAGTACACTGAAGCTTTCTTT. As protein: CASTNGQYTEAFF.

The V call is TRBV7-2, the J call TRBJ1-1; 11 bases line up with TRBD1. Germline lookup yields CDR1 SGHTA and CDR2 FQGNSA. V was pared by 5 bases and J by 10 bases, with 12 bases of the junction left unmatched. CDR3 size: 15 residues. CDR3 nucleotides: TGTGCCAGCAGCCGGACAGGGGGCGTTGGTTATGCAGCTTTCTTT. Its translation is CASSRTGGVGYAAFF.